A selection of T cell receptor beta chains follows, all from one sample in a study of T-cell reconstitution after alpha-beta-depleted transplantation in children. TCRdb re-derived calls from the PCR reads in MiXCR, one entry per CDR3 protein. The sample contains hundreds of thousands of distinct CDR3 sequences, around 12% of which appear only once. Sample: PBMCs, taken before TCRalphabeta/CD19-depleted stem cell transplant. Receptors originate from a girl under 10 years old with congenital amegakaryocytic thrombocytopenia, due to receive a stem cell transplant. Each CDR3 is given with its conserved first and last residue. The D gene is left open where the match is weak. Some rows have no size entry. The others give once, few or many, or a class for an expanded clone.

clone_size: many; v_call: TRBV12-3/TRBV12-4; j_call: TRBJ2-1; d_call: NA; cdr3_length: 12; cdr3_aa: CASTLALNEQFF; cdr3_nt: TGTGCCAGCACACTAGCTCTCAATGAGCAGTTCTTC
clone_size: many; v_call: TRBV20-1; j_call: TRBJ1-5; d_call: TRBD1; cdr3_length: 15; cdr3_aa: CSASFARQGNQPQHF; cdr3_nt: TGCAGTGCTAGCTTCGCCAGACAGGGAAATCAGCCCCAGCATTTT
clone_size: few; v_call: TRBV12-3/TRBV12-4; j_call: TRBJ2-1; d_call: NA; cdr3_length: 13; cdr3_aa: CASSLSGPREQFF; cdr3_nt: TGTGCCAGCAGTTTATCCGGACCCCGAGAGCAGTTCTTC
clone_size: many; v_call: TRBV5-1; j_call: TRBJ1-4; d_call: NA; cdr3_length: 16; cdr3_aa: CASSLDLASTNEKLFF; cdr3_nt: TGCGCCAGCAGCTTGGATCTCGCCTCAACTAATGAAAAACTGTTTTTT
clone_size: few; v_call: TRBV20-1; j_call: TRBJ2-1; d_call: TRBD2; cdr3_length: 14; cdr3_aa: CSARGTSGSNEQFF; cdr3_nt: TGCAGTGCTAGGGGGACTAGCGGGAGCAATGAGCAGTTCTTC
clone_size: NA; v_call: TRBV20-1; j_call: TRBJ2-5; d_call: TRBD2; cdr3_length: 13; cdr3_aa: CSASGRGGETQYF; cdr3_nt: TGCAGTGCTAGTGGGAGGGGAGGAGAGACCCAGTACTTC
clone_size: many; v_call: TRBV5-1; j_call: TRBJ2-1; d_call: TRBD2; cdr3_length: 16; cdr3_aa: CASSFRTSGSPNEQFF; cdr3_nt: TGCGCCAGCAGCTTTCGGACTAGCGGGAGCCCCAATGAGCAGTTCTTC
clone_size: NA; v_call: TRBV6-5; j_call: TRBJ2-7; d_call: TRBD2; cdr3_length: 15; cdr3_aa: CASSSGLAGVREQYF; cdr3_nt: TGTGCCAGCAGTTCGGGACTAGCGGGAGTACGTGAGCAGTACTTC
clone_size: NA; v_call: TRBV10-2; j_call: TRBJ2-7; d_call: NA; cdr3_length: 14; cdr3_aa: CASSESSLVYEQYF; cdr3_nt: TGCGCCAGCAGTGAGTCTTCCCTTGTCTACGAGCAGTACTTC
clone_size: many; v_call: TRBV6-5; j_call: TRBJ1-1; d_call: NA; cdr3_length: 13; cdr3_aa: CASSYVENTEAFF; cdr3_nt: TGTGCCAGCAGTTACGTAGAGAACACTGAAGCTTTCTTT
clone_size: NA; v_call: TRBV3-1; j_call: TRBJ1-1; d_call: NA; cdr3_length: 12; cdr3_aa: CASTPTGAEAFF; cdr3_nt: TGTGCCTCCACCCCAACGGGCGCTGAAGCTTTCTTT
clone_size: few; v_call: TRBV5-1; j_call: TRBJ2-2; d_call: TRBD2; cdr3_length: 16; cdr3_aa: CASSSAGAISSGELFF; cdr3_nt: TGCGCCAGCAGTTCTGCGGGAGCCATAAGTTCCGGGGAGCTGTTTTTT
clone_size: many; v_call: TRBV7-9; j_call: TRBJ1-1; d_call: NA; cdr3_length: 16; cdr3_aa: CASSLVGEEGDTEAFF; cdr3_nt: TGTGCCAGCAGCTTAGTTGGGGAGGAGGGGGACACTGAAGCTTTCTTT
clone_size: many; v_call: TRBV18; j_call: TRBJ1-5; d_call: NA; cdr3_length: 15; cdr3_aa: CASSPSITSNQPQHF; cdr3_nt: TGTGCCAGCTCACCGTCTATCACTAGCAATCAGCCCCAGCATTTT
clone_size: NA; v_call: TRBV9; j_call: TRBJ2-2; d_call: NA; cdr3_length: 16; cdr3_aa: CASSSPRGPDTGELFF; cdr3_nt: TGTGCCAGCAGCAGCCCGCGGGGGCCGGACACCGGGGAGCTGTTTTTT
clone_size: many; v_call: TRBV5-6; j_call: TRBJ2-1; d_call: NA; cdr3_length: 16; cdr3_aa: CASSLGLGRDGNEQFF; cdr3_nt: TGTGCCAGCAGCTTGGGGCTAGGGCGGGACGGGAATGAGCAGTTCTTC
clone_size: few; v_call: TRBV3-1; j_call: TRBJ2-2; d_call: NA; cdr3_length: 15; cdr3_aa: CASSQDLVMTGELFF; cdr3_nt: TGTGCCAGCAGCCAAGATCTGGTGATGACCGGGGAGCTGTTTTTT
clone_size: NA; v_call: TRBV20-1; j_call: TRBJ1-1; d_call: TRBD1; cdr3_length: 18; cdr3_aa: CSARVVPRDRGLSTEAFF; cdr3_nt: TGCAGTGCTAGAGTCGTGCCCCGGGACAGGGGTTTAAGCACTGAAGCTTTCTTT
clone_size: many; v_call: TRBV20-1; j_call: TRBJ1-6; d_call: TRBD1; cdr3_length: 14; cdr3_aa: CSVLQGAANSPLHF; cdr3_nt: TGCAGTGTTTTACAGGGGGCGGCGAATTCACCCCTCCACTTT
clone_size: many; v_call: TRBV6-5; j_call: TRBJ1-2; d_call: NA; cdr3_length: 14; cdr3_aa: CASGRVKGRKGYTF; cdr3_nt: TGTGCCAGCGGGAGGGTGAAAGGGAGGAAGGGCTACACCTTC
clone_size: NA; v_call: TRBV28; j_call: TRBJ1-5; d_call: NA; cdr3_length: 16; cdr3_aa: CASSLRSARGDQPQHF; cdr3_nt: TGTGCCAGCAGTTTAAGGAGCGCGAGGGGCGATCAGCCCCAGCATTTT
clone_size: few; v_call: TRBV7-9; j_call: TRBJ2-1; d_call: NA; cdr3_length: 13; cdr3_aa: CASSFQLYNEQFF; cdr3_nt: TGTGCCAGCAGCTTCCAGTTATACAATGAGCAGTTCTTC
clone_size: NA; v_call: TRBV20-1; j_call: TRBJ2-3; d_call: TRBD2; cdr3_length: 15; cdr3_aa: CSATQLAGGPDTQYF; cdr3_nt: TGCAGTGCCACCCAACTAGCGGGAGGGCCAGATACGCAGTATTTT
clone_size: NA; v_call: TRBV5-1; j_call: TRBJ1-2; d_call: TRBD1; cdr3_length: 15; cdr3_aa: CASSPDRGSDYGYTF; cdr3_nt: TGCGCCAGCAGCCCTGACAGGGGATCGGACTATGGCTACACCTTC
clone_size: many; v_call: TRBV6-5; j_call: TRBJ2-1; d_call: NA; cdr3_length: 13; cdr3_aa: CASSYLSGNEQFF; cdr3_nt: TGTGCCAGCAGTTACCTTTCGGGGAATGAGCAGTTCTTC
clone_size: NA; v_call: TRBV28; j_call: TRBJ1-3; d_call: TRBD1; cdr3_length: 15; cdr3_aa: CASGLRRTGRNTIYF; cdr3_nt: TGTGCCAGCGGACTAAGGCGGACAGGGAGAAACACCATATATTTT
clone_size: NA; v_call: TRBV20-1; j_call: TRBJ2-1; d_call: TRBD2; cdr3_length: 14; cdr3_aa: CSARASGRANEQFF; cdr3_nt: TGCAGTGCTAGAGCTAGCGGGAGGGCCAATGAGCAGTTCTTC
clone_size: many; v_call: TRBV5-1; j_call: TRBJ2-1; d_call: TRBD2; cdr3_length: 17; cdr3_aa: CASSGDPGLAAGNEQFF; cdr3_nt: TGCGCCAGCAGCGGGGATCCGGGACTAGCCGCGGGCAATGAGCAGTTCTTC
clone_size: NA; v_call: TRBV28; j_call: TRBJ2-7; d_call: TRBD2; cdr3_length: 16; cdr3_aa: CASSLSLRESTYEQYF; cdr3_nt: TGTGCCAGCAGTTTATCCTTGCGGGAGAGTACCTACGAGCAGTACTTC
clone_size: few; v_call: TRBV10-3; j_call: TRBJ2-5; d_call: TRBD1; cdr3_length: 15; cdr3_aa: CAISKQGKNVETQYF; cdr3_nt: TGTGCCATCTCAAAACAGGGGAAAAACGTTGAGACCCAGTACTTC
clone_size: NA; v_call: TRBV11-2; j_call: TRBJ2-4; d_call: NA; cdr3_length: 13; cdr3_aa: CASSLESENIQYF; cdr3_nt: TGTGCCAGCAGCTTAGAATCCGAAAACATTCAGTACTTC
clone_size: NA; v_call: TRBV7-9; j_call: TRBJ1-1; d_call: NA; cdr3_length: 13; cdr3_aa: CASSTRRDTQAFF; cdr3_nt: TGTGCCAGCAGCACGCGGCGGGACACCCAAGCTTTCTTT
clone_size: many; v_call: TRBV20-1; j_call: TRBJ2-7; d_call: NA; cdr3_length: 15; cdr3_aa: CSATRTGKVTYEQYF; cdr3_nt: TGCAGTGCAACCCGGACGGGGAAGGTAACCTACGAGCAGTACTTC
clone_size: NA; v_call: TRBV7-2; j_call: TRBJ2-4; d_call: NA; cdr3_length: 14; cdr3_aa: CASKNRAFSGIQYF; cdr3_nt: TGTGCCAGCAAGAACCGGGCTTTTTCGGGCATTCAGTACTTC
clone_size: many; v_call: TRBV20-1; j_call: TRBJ1-1; d_call: NA; cdr3_length: 13; cdr3_aa: CSAPGARNTEAFF; cdr3_nt: TGCAGTGCGCCTGGGGCACGGAACACTGAAGCTTTCTTT
clone_size: few; v_call: TRBV5-1; j_call: TRBJ2-2; d_call: NA; cdr3_length: 17; cdr3_aa: CASSLRPAGTVTGELFF; cdr3_nt: TGCGCCAGCAGCTTACGACCAGCCGGAACGGTTACCGGGGAGCTGTTTTTT
clone_size: many; v_call: TRBV12-3/TRBV12-4; j_call: TRBJ2-2; d_call: TRBD1; cdr3_length: 15; cdr3_aa: CASSPGTGTSGELFF; cdr3_nt: TGTGCCAGCAGCCCCGGGACAGGGACCTCCGGGGAGCTGTTTTTT
clone_size: many; v_call: TRBV5-1; j_call: TRBJ1-2; d_call: NA; cdr3_length: 14; cdr3_aa: CASSLRGPRDGYTF; cdr3_nt: TGCGCCAGCAGCTTGCGGGGGCCCAGGGATGGCTACACCTTC
clone_size: many; v_call: TRBV27; j_call: TRBJ2-3; d_call: TRBD2; cdr3_length: 15; cdr3_aa: CASSTGLAGLDTQYF; cdr3_nt: TGTGCCAGCAGTACCGGACTAGCGGGATTAGATACGCAGTATTTT
clone_size: many; v_call: TRBV5-1; j_call: TRBJ2-7; d_call: TRBD2; cdr3_length: 14; cdr3_aa: CASSTSGSSYEQYF; cdr3_nt: TGCGCCAGCAGCACTAGCGGGAGCTCCTACGAGCAGTACTTC
clone_size: NA; v_call: TRBV20-1; j_call: TRBJ2-3; d_call: NA; cdr3_length: 12; cdr3_aa: CSSRSPQWAEYF; cdr3_nt: TGCAGTTCTAGATCTCCGCAATGGGCGGAATATTTT
clone_size: many; v_call: TRBV20-1; j_call: TRBJ2-5; d_call: NA; cdr3_length: 15; cdr3_aa: CSAREGTATITTQYF; cdr3_nt: TGCAGTGCTAGAGAAGGGACGGCTACGATAACGACCCAGTACTTC
clone_size: NA; v_call: TRBV12-3/TRBV12-4; j_call: TRBJ2-6; d_call: NA; cdr3_length: 16; cdr3_aa: CAGLARGDSGANVLTF; cdr3_nt: TGTGCCGGGTTAGCGCGAGGGGACTCTGGGGCCAACGTCCTGACTTTC
clone_size: many; v_call: TRBV30; j_call: TRBJ2-1; d_call: NA; cdr3_length: 15; cdr3_aa: CAWSRGSFTRYEQFF; cdr3_nt: TGTGCCTGGAGTCGGGGGTCTTTTACTAGATATGAGCAGTTCTTC
clone_size: once; v_call: TRBV10-3; j_call: TRBJ1-2; d_call: NA; cdr3_length: 14; cdr3_aa: CAMGTGLGCYGYTF; cdr3_nt: TGTGCCATGGGCACCGGGCTCGGGTGCTATGGCTACACCTTC
clone_size: many; v_call: TRBV5-1; j_call: TRBJ1-1; d_call: NA; cdr3_length: 13; cdr3_aa: CASSLRVDTEAFF; cdr3_nt: TGCGCCAGCAGCTTGCGTGTCGACACTGAAGCTTTCTTT
clone_size: few; v_call: TRBV20-1; j_call: TRBJ2-5; d_call: NA; cdr3_length: 11; cdr3_aa: CSAREQKTQYF; cdr3_nt: TGCAGTGCTAGGGAGCAAAAGACCCAGTACTTC
clone_size: NA; v_call: TRBV18; j_call: TRBJ2-7; d_call: TRBD2; cdr3_length: 13; cdr3_aa: CASSPLRLALQYF; cdr3_nt: TGTGCCAGCTCACCACTCCGACTAGCTCTGCAGTACTTC
clone_size: NA; v_call: TRBV7-9; j_call: TRBJ2-1; d_call: TRBD2; cdr3_length: 15; cdr3_aa: CASSFELAGDVEQFF; cdr3_nt: TGTGCCAGCAGCTTCGAACTAGCGGGAGATGTCGAGCAGTTCTTC
clone_size: few; v_call: TRBV3-1; j_call: TRBJ2-1; d_call: TRBD2; cdr3_length: 17; cdr3_aa: CASSQDNGRRGYNEQFF; cdr3_nt: TGTGCCAGCAGCCAAGATAATGGCCGGCGGGGGTACAATGAGCAGTTCTTC
clone_size: many; v_call: TRBV7-2; j_call: TRBJ2-5; d_call: NA; cdr3_length: 14; cdr3_aa: CASSLVGHQETQYF; cdr3_nt: TGTGCCAGCAGCTTAGTAGGGCATCAAGAGACCCAGTACTTC